These T cell receptor beta chains were read from a single sample in a study of OX40 agonist ivuxolimab in advanced cancers. Clones were sequenced by immunoSEQ multiplex PCR, and TCRdb holds only the in-frame ones, with some missing. This sample has about 55,000 clones, with around 86% found just once. Material: CD4+ or CD8+ T cells sorted from blood, obtained in a trial of the OX40 agonist ivuxolimab. The receptors stem from an adult with an advanced solid tumor such as melanoma, head and neck, liver or kidney cancer. CDR3s include the opening cysteine and the closing phenylalanine or tryptophan. The order of the fields is CDR3 length, V gene, CDR3 protein.

cdr3_length: 15
v_call: TRBV6-5
cdr3_aa: CASSLNPGRYNEQFF

cdr3_length: 13
v_call: TRBV18
cdr3_aa: CASSPPQGRELFF

cdr3_length: 13
v_call: TRBV4-1
cdr3_aa: CASSQNWGETQYF

cdr3_length: 16
v_call: TRBV5-1
cdr3_aa: CASSPYGREGRYEQYF

cdr3_length: 15
v_call: TRBV4-1
cdr3_aa: CASSLRDSNKNIQYF

cdr3_length: 17
v_call: TRBV29-1
cdr3_aa: CSVGTSSWASVSYEQYF

cdr3_length: 13
v_call: TRBV19
cdr3_aa: CASSILGIEKLFF

cdr3_length: 12
v_call: TRBV28
cdr3_aa: CASTSGANVLTF

cdr3_length: 13
v_call: TRBV6-1
cdr3_aa: CASTRGTGTEAFF

cdr3_length: 16
v_call: TRBV6-5
cdr3_aa: CASSSLRGAGSYEQYF